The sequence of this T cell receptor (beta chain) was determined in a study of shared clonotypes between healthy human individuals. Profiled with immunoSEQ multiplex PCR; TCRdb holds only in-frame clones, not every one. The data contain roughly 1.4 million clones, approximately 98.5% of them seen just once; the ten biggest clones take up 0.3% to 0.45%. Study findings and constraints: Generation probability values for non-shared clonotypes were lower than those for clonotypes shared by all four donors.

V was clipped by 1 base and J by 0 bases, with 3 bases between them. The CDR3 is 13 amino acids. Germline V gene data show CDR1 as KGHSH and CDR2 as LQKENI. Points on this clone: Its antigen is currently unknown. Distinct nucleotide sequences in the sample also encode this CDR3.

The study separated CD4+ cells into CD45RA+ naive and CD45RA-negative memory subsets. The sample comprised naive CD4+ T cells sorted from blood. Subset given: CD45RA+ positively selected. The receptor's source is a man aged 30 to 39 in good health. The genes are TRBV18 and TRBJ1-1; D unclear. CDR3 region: CASSPQMNTEAFF. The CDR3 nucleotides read TGTGCCAGCTCACCACAGATGAACACTGAAGCTTTCTTT.